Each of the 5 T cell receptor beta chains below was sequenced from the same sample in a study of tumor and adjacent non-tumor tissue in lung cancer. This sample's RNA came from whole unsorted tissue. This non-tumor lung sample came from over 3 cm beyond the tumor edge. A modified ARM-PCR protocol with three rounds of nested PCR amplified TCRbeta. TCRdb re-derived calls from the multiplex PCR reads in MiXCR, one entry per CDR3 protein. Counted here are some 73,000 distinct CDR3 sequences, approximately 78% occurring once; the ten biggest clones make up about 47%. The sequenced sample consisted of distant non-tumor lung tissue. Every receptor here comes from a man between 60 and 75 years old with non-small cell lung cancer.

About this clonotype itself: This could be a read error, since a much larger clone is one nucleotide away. CDR3 loop: CASSSPLSEPYF. DNA of the CDR3: TGTGCCAGCAGCTCCCCTCTAAGCGAGCCGTACTTC. V gene TRBV7-9 combines with J gene TRBJ2-7; no clear D gene. The CDR3 covers 12 residues. Germline-derived CDR1 and CDR2 are SEHNR and FQNEAQ (reference sequence).

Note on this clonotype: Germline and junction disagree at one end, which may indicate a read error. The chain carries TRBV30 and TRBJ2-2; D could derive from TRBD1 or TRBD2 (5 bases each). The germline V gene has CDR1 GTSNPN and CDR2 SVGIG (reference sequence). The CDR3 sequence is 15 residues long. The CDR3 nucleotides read TGTGCCTGGATTCCGACTAAGCACGGGACCGTGGAGCTGTTTTTT. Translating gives CAWIPTKHGTVELFF.

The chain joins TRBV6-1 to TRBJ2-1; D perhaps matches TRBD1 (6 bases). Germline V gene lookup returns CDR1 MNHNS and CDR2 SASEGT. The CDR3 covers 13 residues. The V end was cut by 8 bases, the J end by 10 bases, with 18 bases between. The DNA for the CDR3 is TGTGCCAGCGGAGTACAGGGTCGGTTAGAGCAGTTCTTC. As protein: CASGVQGRLEQFF.

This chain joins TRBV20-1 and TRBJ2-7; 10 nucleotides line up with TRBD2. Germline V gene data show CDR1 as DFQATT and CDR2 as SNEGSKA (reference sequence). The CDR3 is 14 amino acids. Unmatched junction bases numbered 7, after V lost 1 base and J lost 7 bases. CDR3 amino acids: CSARVAGGPEEQYF. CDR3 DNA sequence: TGCAGTGCTAGAGTAGCGGGAGGACCCGAGGAGCAGTACTTC.

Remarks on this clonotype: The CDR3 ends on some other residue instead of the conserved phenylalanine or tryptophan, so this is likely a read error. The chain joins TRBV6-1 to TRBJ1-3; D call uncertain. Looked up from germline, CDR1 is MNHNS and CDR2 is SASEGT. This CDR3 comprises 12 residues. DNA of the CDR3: TGTGCCAGCTGGACGAGCCGAAACGCCATATATCTT. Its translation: CASWTSRNAIYL.